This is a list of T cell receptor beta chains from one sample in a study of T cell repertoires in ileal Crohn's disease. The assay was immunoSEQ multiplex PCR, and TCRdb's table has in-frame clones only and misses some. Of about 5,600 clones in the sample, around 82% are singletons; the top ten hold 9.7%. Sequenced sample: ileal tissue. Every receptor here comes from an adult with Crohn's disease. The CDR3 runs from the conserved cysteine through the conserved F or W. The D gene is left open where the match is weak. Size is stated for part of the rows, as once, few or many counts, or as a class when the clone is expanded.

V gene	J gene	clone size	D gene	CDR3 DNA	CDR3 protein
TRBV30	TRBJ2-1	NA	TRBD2	TGTGCCTGGAAAGCGGGGGGCAATGAGCAGTTCTTC	CAWKAGGNEQFF
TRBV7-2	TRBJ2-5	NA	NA	TGTGCCAGCAGCTTATTCTCGGGAAAAGAGACCCAGTACTTC	CASSLFSGKETQYF
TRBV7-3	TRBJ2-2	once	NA	TGTGCCAGCAGGCGGACAGTCAACACCGGGGAGCTGTTTTTT	CASRRTVNTGELFF
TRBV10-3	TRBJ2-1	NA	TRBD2	TGTGCCATCAAGCTAGCGGGGAGCTCCTACAATGAGCAGTTCTTC	CAIKLAGSSYNEQFF
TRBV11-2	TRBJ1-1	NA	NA	TGTGCCAGCAGCTTAGTCACGGGATACGCGGACACTGAAGCTTTCTTT	CASSLVTGYADTEAFF
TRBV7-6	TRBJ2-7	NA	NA	TGTGCCAGCAGCTTAGCCCGGGGTAAGGGCGAGCAGTACTTC	CASSLARGKGEQYF
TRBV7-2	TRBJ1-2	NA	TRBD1	TGTGCCAGCAGCTTAGTCGAGGCAGGGGGAGCCTATGGCTACACCTTC	CASSLVEAGGAYGYTF
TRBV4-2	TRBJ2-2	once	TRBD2	TGTGCCAGCAGCCAAGGTCCAATAGCGGGGGGGGACACCGGGGAGCTGTTTTTT	CASSQGPIAGGDTGELFF
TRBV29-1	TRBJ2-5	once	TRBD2	TGCAGCGTTGTTCGGAGTAGCGGGATTCAAGAGACCCAGTACTTC	CSVVRSSGIQETQYF
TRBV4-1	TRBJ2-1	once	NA	TGCGCCAGCAGCCAAGGGTCCAGGGAACCTTACAATGAGCAGTTCTTC	CASSQGSREPYNEQFF
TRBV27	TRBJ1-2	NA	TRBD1	TGTGCCAGCTCCCCTACGGACAGGGTGAGGGGCTACACCTTC	CASSPTDRVRGYTF
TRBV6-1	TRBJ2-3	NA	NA	TGTGCCAGCATAAGAGCAGATACGCAGTATTTT	CASIRADTQYF
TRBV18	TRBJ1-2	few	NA	TGTGCCAGCTCACCACAGGGGAACTATGGCTACACCTTC	CASSPQGNYGYTF
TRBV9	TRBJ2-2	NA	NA	TGTGCCAGCAGTTCAAGCAAATTTACCGGGGAGCTGTTTTTT	CASSSSKFTGELFF
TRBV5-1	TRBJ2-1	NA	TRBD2	TGCGCCAGCAGCTTGGGATTGACTAGCGGGGGGGTCTACAATGAGCAGTTCTTC	CASSLGLTSGGVYNEQFF
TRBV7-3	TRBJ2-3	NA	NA	TGTGCCAGCAGCTTAATGAGCGGAAGCACAGATACGCAGTATTTT	CASSLMSGSTDTQYF
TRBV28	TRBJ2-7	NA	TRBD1	TGTGCCAGCAGTCGGACAGGATACGAGCAGTACTTC	CASSRTGYEQYF
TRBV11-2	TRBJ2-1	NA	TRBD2	TGTGCCAGCAGCCGTCTTGTAGCGGGGGGAAACAATGAGCAGTTCTTC	CASSRLVAGGNNEQFF
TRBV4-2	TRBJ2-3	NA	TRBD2	TGTGCCAGCAGCCAAGCTAGCGGGGGCACAGATACGCAGTATTTT	CASSQASGGTDTQYF
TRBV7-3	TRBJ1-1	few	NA	TGTGCCAGCAGCACAAGCCCGGGGACTGAAGCTTTCTTT	CASSTSPGTEAFF
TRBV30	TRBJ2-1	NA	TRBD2	TGTGCCTGGAGCTCGGGACTAGCGGGGGGGCAGTTCTTC	CAWSSGLAGGQFF
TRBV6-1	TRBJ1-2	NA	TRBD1	TGTGCCAGCAGTGAAGAGGCAGGGGGTAATGGCTACACCTTC	CASSEEAGGNGYTF
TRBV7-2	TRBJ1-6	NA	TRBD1	TGTGCCAGCAGCTTAACAGGGGCTCGGAATAATTCACCCCTCCACTTT	CASSLTGARNNSPLHF
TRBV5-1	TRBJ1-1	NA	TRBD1	TGCGCCAGCAGCTTGGCCAGACAGGGGACGAGGGCTTTCTTT	CASSLARQGTRAFF
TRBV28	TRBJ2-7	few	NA	TGTGCCAGCAGTTTATCCCGGGGGGCTGGTATGTCCTACGAGCAGTACTTC	CASSLSRGAGMSYEQYF
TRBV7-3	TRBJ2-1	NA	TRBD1	TGTGCCAGCAGGGCCGGGACAGGGGGCTACAATGAGCAGTTCTTC	CASRAGTGGYNEQFF
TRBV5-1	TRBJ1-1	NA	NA	TGCGCCAGCAGCTTCGGGGGGGACACTGAAGCTTTCTTT	CASSFGGDTEAFF
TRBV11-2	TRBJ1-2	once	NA	TGTGCCAGCAGCTTAGATCTTATGGGGGGGCGTATCGATGGCTACACCTTC	CASSLDLMGGRIDGYTF
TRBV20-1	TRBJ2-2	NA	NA	TGCAGTTGGAGGGACACCGGGGAGCTGTTTTTT	CSWRDTGELFF
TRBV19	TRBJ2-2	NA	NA	TGTGCCAGTAAGAATTCCGAGATAAACACCGGGGAGCTGTTTTTT	CASKNSEINTGELFF
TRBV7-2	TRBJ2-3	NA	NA	TGTGCCAGCAGCTTAGGGAGTTTAGATACGCAGTATTTT	CASSLGSLDTQYF
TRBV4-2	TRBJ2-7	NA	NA	TGTGCCAGCAGCCAAGATTACGGACAATATACCTACGAGCAGTACTTC	CASSQDYGQYTYEQYF
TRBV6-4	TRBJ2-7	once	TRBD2	TGTGCCAGCAGTGAACTTGAAGCGGGGGAGCAGTACTTC	CASSELEAGEQYF
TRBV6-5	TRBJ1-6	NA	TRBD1	TGTGCCAGCAAAACACAGGGGGCTTATAATTCCCCCCTCCACTTT	CASKTQGAYNSPLHF
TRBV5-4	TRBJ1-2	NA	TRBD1	TGTGCCAGCAGCCAGACAGGGGGATATGGCTACACCTTC	CASSQTGGYGYTF
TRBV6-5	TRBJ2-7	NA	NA	TGTGCCAGCAATCAGGGTGGCGAGCAGTACTTC	CASNQGGEQYF
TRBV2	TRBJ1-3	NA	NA	NA	CASTREAFFGNTIYF
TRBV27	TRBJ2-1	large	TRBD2	TGTGCCAGCAGTGCTACTAGCGGGGCCTACAATGAGCAGTTCTTC	CASSATSGAYNEQFF
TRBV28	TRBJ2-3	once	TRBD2	TGTGCCAGCAGTTCCCTTGACTGGACTAGGATGAGAGATACGCAGTATTTT	CASSSLDWTRMRDTQYF
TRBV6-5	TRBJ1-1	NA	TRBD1	TGTGCCAGCAGTTACCAGGGGGCAGGAACTGAAGCTTTCTTT	CASSYQGAGTEAFF
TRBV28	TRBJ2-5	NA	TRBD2	TGTGCCAGCAGTTCTAGACTAGCGGGAAACCAAGAGACCCAGTACTTC	CASSSRLAGNQETQYF
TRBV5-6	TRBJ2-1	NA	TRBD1	TGTGCCAGCAGCCTGCAACAGGGGTCCTACAATGAGCAGTTCTTC	CASSLQQGSYNEQFF
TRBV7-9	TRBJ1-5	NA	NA	TGTGCCAGCAGCTTAGGTCAGGGGAATCAGCCCCAGCATTTT	CASSLGQGNQPQHF
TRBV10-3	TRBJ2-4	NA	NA	TGTGCCATCAGTGGGGGCGGTATGGACATTCAGTACTTC	CAISGGGMDIQYF
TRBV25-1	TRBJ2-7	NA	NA	TGTGCCAGCAGTGAATATAGAGACGAGCAGTACTTC	CASSEYRDEQYF
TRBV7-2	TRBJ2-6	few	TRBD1	TGTGCCAGCAGCTTAGTAGGGACAGGGTTAGGGGCCAACGTCCTGACTTTC	CASSLVGTGLGANVLTF
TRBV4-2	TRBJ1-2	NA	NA	TGTGCCAGCAGCCAAGACAAGGCCGCGGACATCTATGGCTACACCTTC	CASSQDKAADIYGYTF
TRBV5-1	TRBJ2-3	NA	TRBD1	TGCGCCAGCAGCTTACAGGGGGGCACAGATACGCAGTATTTT	CASSLQGGTDTQYF
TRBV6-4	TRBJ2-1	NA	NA	TGTGCCAGCAGTGACTCGCTCGGTGCGGGTGAGCAGTTCTTC	CASSDSLGAGEQFF
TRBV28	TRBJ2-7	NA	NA	TGTGCCAGCATGGCAGGGGCAAACTACGAGCAGTACTTC	CASMAGANYEQYF
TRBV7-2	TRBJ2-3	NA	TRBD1	TGTGCCAGCAGCTTGACAGGGGCAGATACGCAGTATTTT	CASSLTGADTQYF
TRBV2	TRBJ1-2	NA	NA	TGTGCCGCCCTGGGGGGGCAGGGCTACACCTTC	CAALGGQGYTF
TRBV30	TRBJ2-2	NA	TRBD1	TGTGCCTGGAGGAGAAACAGGGGCACCGGGGAGCTGTTTTTT	CAWRRNRGTGELFF
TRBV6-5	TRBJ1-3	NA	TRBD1	TGTGCCAGCAGTCTCACAGGGGACTCTGGAAACACCATATATTTT	CASSLTGDSGNTIYF
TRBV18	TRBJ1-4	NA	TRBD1	TGTGCCAGCTCGCGGGACAGGCAAGAGGAACTGTTTTTT	CASSRDRQEELFF
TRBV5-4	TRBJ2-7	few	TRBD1	TGTGCCAGCAGCTTGGGGGACAGGGGCTACGAGCAGTACTTC	CASSLGDRGYEQYF
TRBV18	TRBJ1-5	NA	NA	TGTGCCAGCTCACCAGTACCACCTCGAGTTAATCAGCCCCAGCATTTT	CASSPVPPRVNQPQHF
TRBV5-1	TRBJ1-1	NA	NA	TGCGCCAGCAGCTTGGAACAGTCCCTGGGCACTGAAGCTTTCTTT	CASSLEQSLGTEAFF
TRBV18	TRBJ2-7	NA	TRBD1	TGTGCCAGCTCACAGACAGGGGTAGGCGACGAGCAGTACTTC	CASSQTGVGDEQYF
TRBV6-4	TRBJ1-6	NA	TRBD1	TGTGCCAGCAGTGACGGACAGGGGGCTTCACCCCTCCACTTT	CASSDGQGASPLHF